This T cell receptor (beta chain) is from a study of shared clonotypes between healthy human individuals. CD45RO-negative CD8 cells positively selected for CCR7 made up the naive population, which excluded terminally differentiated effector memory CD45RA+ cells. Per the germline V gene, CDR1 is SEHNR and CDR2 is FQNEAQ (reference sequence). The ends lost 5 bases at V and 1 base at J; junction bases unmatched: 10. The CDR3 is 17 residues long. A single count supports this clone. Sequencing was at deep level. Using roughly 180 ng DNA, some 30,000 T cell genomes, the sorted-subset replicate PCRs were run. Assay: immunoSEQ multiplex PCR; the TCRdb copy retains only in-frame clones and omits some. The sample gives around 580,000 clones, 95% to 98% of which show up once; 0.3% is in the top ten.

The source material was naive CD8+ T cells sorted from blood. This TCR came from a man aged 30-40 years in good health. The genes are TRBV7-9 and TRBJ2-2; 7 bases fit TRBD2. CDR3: CASSPGRTSVNTGELFF. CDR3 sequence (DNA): TGTGCCAGCAGCCCAGGAAGGACTAGTGTGAACACCGGGGAGCTGTTTTTT.